This TCR beta chain was sequenced during a study of cytomegalovirus exposure and HLA in healthy donors. Whole-study context: The Caucasian-associated ancestry cluster held 65% to 85% of 350 to 450 genotyped donors.

The germline CDR1 and CDR2 sequences are SGHNT and YENEEA. The CDR3 runs to 14 residues. Trimming shortened V by 8 bases and J by 6 bases, and 16 bases separated the two germline ends. Overall study results and limits: Analysis was carried out at a later point, and it linked a missense DCLRE1C variant to TCR beta V- and J-gene trimming. Relative to equally common others, HLA-associated TCR beta chains showed greater clonal expansion in a later analysis.

Worth noting for this clone: The antigen is unknown.

Amplification used 60 Vbeta primers and 13 Jbeta primers. Profiling relied on immunoSEQ multiplex PCR, and the TCRdb table lists in-frame clones only, not all of them. The data hold 150,000 to 200,000 clones, with about 85% observed a single time. The TCR was taken from a man younger than 30 in good health and CMV-seropositive. The sequenced sample was PBMCs. The chain combines TRBV11-3 with TRBJ2-2, with a tentative D call TRBD1 (6 bases). The CDR3 spells CASLNRAYAGELFF. CDR3 DNA: TGTGCCAGCCTAAACAGGGCTTACGCCGGGGAGCTGTTTTTT.